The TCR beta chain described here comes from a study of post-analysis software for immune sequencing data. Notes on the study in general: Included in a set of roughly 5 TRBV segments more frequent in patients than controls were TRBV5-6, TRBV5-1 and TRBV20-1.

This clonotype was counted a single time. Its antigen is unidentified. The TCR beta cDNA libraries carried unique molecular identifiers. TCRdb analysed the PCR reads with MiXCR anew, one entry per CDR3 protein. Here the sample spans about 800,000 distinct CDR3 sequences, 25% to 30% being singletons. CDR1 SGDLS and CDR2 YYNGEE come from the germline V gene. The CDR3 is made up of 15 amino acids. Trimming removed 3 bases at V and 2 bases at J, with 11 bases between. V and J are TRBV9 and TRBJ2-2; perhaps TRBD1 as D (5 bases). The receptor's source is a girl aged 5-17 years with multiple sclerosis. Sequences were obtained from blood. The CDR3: CASSAQGENTGELFF. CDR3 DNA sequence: TGTGCCAGCAGCGCACAAGGGGAAAACACCGGGGAGCTGTTTTTT.